This T cell receptor (beta chain) is drawn from a study of T cell responses to AZD1222 COVID-19 vaccine. This CDR3 region has 14 residues. The V end was cut by 3 bases, the J end by 10 bases, with 14 bases between. The V gene's germline CDR1 is SGHRS and CDR2 YFSETQ. The study, taken as a whole, reports: With dominance at 160-218 and 743-854, vaccine-associated CD4 TCRs spanned spike.

Note on this clone: The antigen is not known.

Repertoires were generated with immunoSEQ multiplex PCR, while TCRdb's copy carries only in-frame clones and drops some. The table shows some 88,000 clones, with roughly nine tenths occurring only once. The J gene is TRBJ1-6, the V gene TRBV5-1, with D perhaps matching TRBD1 (5 bases). This clonotype was sampled from an adult in good health. Sequencing was performed on peripheral blood, taken on day 0 of AZD1222 vaccination. CDR3 DNA sequence: TGCGCCAGCAGCTCCCCCAGGGTGGGATCACCCCTCCACTTT. It translates to CASSSPRVGSPLHF. The complete variable domain, with remaining parts taken from reference TRBV5-1 and TRBJ1-6, reads KAGVTQTPRYLIKTRGQQVTLSCSPISGHRSVSWYQQTPGQGLQFLFEYFSETQRNKGNFPGRFSGRQFSNSRSEMNVSTLELGDSALYLCASSSPRVGSPLHFGNGTRLTVT.